The sequence of this TCR beta chain was determined in a study of blood T cell repertoires in COVID-19 (TCRdb year 2020). About the investigation overall: Samples from collaborators originated in the United States, Italy and Spain and spanned both the acute and convalescent phases of COVID-19. The prospective study material was composed of cDNA or gDNA derived from T cells, B-cell-depleted T cells, or PBMCs. The dataset comprised deeply sampled blood TCRbeta repertoires from subjects exposed to, actively infected with, or recovered from COVID-19. The repertoires were released in a freely available public database intended as a resource for research on the immune response to SARS-CoV-2. The samples were drawn from two sources: the first 160 participants of the ongoing ImmuneRACE study, and fewer than 1,500 subjects contributed by 6 global collaborators. Sample metadata almost always included a de-identified subject ID, COVID-19 status, age in years and sex. HLA class I and class II types, where available, came from metadata supplied by the sample provider rather than from assay-based typing.

Participants in the prospective study were aged roughly 18 to 100 years, lived in under 30 United States geographic areas, and enrolled through a virtual design. To assign participants to cohorts, the prospective study relied on clinical history that participants themselves reported in a screening survey and a study questionnaire. Recovered participants in ImmuneRACE Cohort 3 were defined by two consecutive negative NP/OP PCR tests, clearance by a healthcare professional, or resolution of symptoms. In the prospective study, whole blood, serum and a nasopharyngeal or oropharyngeal swab were collected from each participant by mobile phlebotomists. Prospective study participants could optionally give additional blood draws and questionnaires over an approximately 2-month period. Before DNA extraction, blood samples from the prospective study were shipped at room temperature or frozen. In the germline V gene, CDR1 corresponds to MGHDK and CDR2 to SYGVNS. The CDR3 numbers 15 residues from cysteine through phenylalanine. The retained sequence is limited to the CDR3, 45 bases, with the frame set at the first base. A distance of 19 bases separates the germline ends of V and J, which lose 5 bases and 6 bases respectively.

This clone was picked up a small number of times. Which antigen it targets is not known. Per-base quality was not reported, and no clone a single base away is much larger than it. TCRbeta CDR3 regions were amplified from genomic DNA by means of the immunoSEQ Assay, a bias-controlled multiplex PCR. Processing in the source paper ran as follows. Within the assay, amplification of reference gene primers was used to estimate how many nucleated cells each sample contained. Sequence reads were collapsed and filtered to measure the absolute abundance of every unique TCRbeta CDR3 rearrangement. For each sample, productive Simpson clonality was calculated as the square root of Simpson's diversity index across productive rearrangements. Entries here come from immuneACCESS through TCRdb and include only in-frame sequences with V and J called. Some clones fail to appear in such tables; in the studies checked, an unresolved V gene covers under half of the shortfall, and the cause of the remainder is unknown. The V and J calls and the clone size are those of that table, but D and trimming were determined from the DNA. Present in this sample are 300,000 to 350,000 clones, approximately 83% of which were seen just once. The biggest ten clones account for roughly 2.2% of the sample.

Results the study describes overall, beyond this receptor: Clinical and demographic metadata were provided uncurated, with the amount varying by source and participant.

This receptor chain uses TRBV25-1 and TRBJ1-1; the D gene is possibly TRBD1, with 5 bases matching. The material sequenced was PBMCs or T cells enriched from blood (not recorded which). The clonotype comes from a man aged 30 to 39 who had recovered from COVID-19. The CDR3 reads as follows: CASSPGGGLGSEAFF. In nucleotides, the sequence is TGTGCCAGCAGTCCCGGGGGGGGTCTGGGGTCTGAAGCTTTCTTT.